Each of the 11 T cell receptor beta chains below was sequenced from the same sample in a study of human thymus T cells. Resections from corrective heart surgery supplied the thymus tissue. Sequencing used immunoSEQ multiplex PCR; TCRdb keeps in-frame clones, though not all of them. The data show about 78,000 clones, with just over 95% seen just once and 0.025% to 0.035% held by the top ten. Source material: thymus tissue. The source is a boy younger than two with a congenital heart defect but otherwise immunologically healthy.

The rearrangement uses TRBV15 and TRBJ2-1, with a possible D match to TRBD1 (6 bases). Germline loops: CDR1 LNHNV, CDR2 YYDKDF (reference sequence). This CDR3 is built from 15 residues. The V end lost 1 base, the J end lost 5 bases, and 12 bases lay between the germline ends. The CDR3 protein is CATSRGHRTDNEQFF. The CDR3 bases are TGTGCCACCAGCAGAGGGCATAGGACAGACAATGAGCAGTTCTTC.

The chain is built from TRBV9 and TRBJ1-4; D is uncertain. The germline V gene has CDR1 SGDLS and CDR2 YYNGEE. The CDR3 has 14 residues. Trimming removed 0 bases at V and 5 bases at J, with 8 bases between. CDR3 region: CASSVGRSNEKLFF. DNA of the CDR3: TGTGCCAGCAGCGTAGGCCGATCCAATGAAAAACTGTTTTTT.

CDR3 residues: CASSSGTVNTEAFF. The CDR3 nucleotides read TGTGCCAGCAGTTCCGGGACAGTGAACACTGAAGCTTTCTTT. The genes are TRBV27 and TRBJ1-1, with TRBD1 identical over 7 bases. The germline gives CDR1 MNHEY, CDR2 SMNVEV (reference sequence). This CDR3 has 14 residues. The V gene end was trimmed by 4 bases and the J gene end by 0 bases; junction bases not matched to a gene: 2.

The rearrangement uses TRBV30 and TRBJ1-2, with D possibly TRBD1 on 6 matching bases. CDR1 GTSNPN and CDR2 SVGIG come from the germline V gene (reference sequence). The CDR3 covers 13 residues. Trimming took off 3 bases at V and 7 bases at J, with 15 bases between the two ends. CDR3 in amino acids: CAWRDGTIGGYTF. The CDR3 DNA sequence: TGTGCCTGGAGAGACGGGACAATCGGTGGCTACACCTTC.

The J gene is TRBJ2-7, the V gene TRBV27; 9 positions agree with TRBD1. V shed 3 bases, J shed 3 bases, and the junction held 3 bases outside the gene matches. The germline gives CDR1 MNHEY, CDR2 SMNVEV (reference sequence). The CDR3 is made up of 14 amino acids. CDR3 sequence (DNA): TGTGCCAGCAGTTTCCGGGACAGGGTCTACGAGCAGTACTTC. Encoded protein: CASSFRDRVYEQYF.

J is TRBJ2-1 and V is TRBV11-2, with 9 bases lining up with TRBD2. Germline V lookup: CDR1 SGHAT, CDR2 FQNNGV. The CDR3 runs 19 residues. J gave up 9 bases and V 6 bases, and 24 bases lay outside the gene matches. The CDR3 is CASRPYVGRRTSVNGEQFF. The CDR3 nucleotides read TGTGCCAGCAGGCCATATGTCGGCCGTCGGACTAGCGTAAACGGTGAGCAGTTCTTC.

The CDR3 sequence: CASGYGEGQYSNQPQHF. In DNA, the CDR3 is TGTGCTAGTGGCTACGGGGAGGGCCAGTATAGCAATCAGCCCCAGCATTTT. This sequence joins TRBV12-5 and TRBJ1-5; the D is unclear. The CDR3 length is 17 residues. Germline lookup yields CDR1 LGHNT and CDR2 FRNRAP. Trimming took 6 bases from V and 0 from J, leaving 18 bases between them.

V gene TRBV20-1 combines with J gene TRBJ1-1; tentatively, D is TRBD1 (5 bases). The CDR3 extends over 11 amino acids. V dropped 3 bases and J dropped 3 bases, with 5 bases sitting between them. In germline, CDR1 is DFQATT, CDR2 SNEGSKA (reference sequence). Written as DNA, the CDR3 is TGCAGTGCTAGGGGGGACACTGAAGCTTTCTTT. Amino acid sequence: CSARGDTEAFF.

The chain links TRBV28 to TRBJ1-5, with 9 nucleotides matching TRBD1. In germline, CDR1 is MDHEN, CDR2 SYDVKM. V shed 5 bases and J 0 bases; nucleotides not matched to a gene: 8. The CDR3 is made up of 17 amino acids. The CDR3 is CASSIWDRVYSNQPQHF. In DNA form, the CDR3 reads TGTGCCAGCAGTATCTGGGACAGGGTTTATAGCAATCAGCCCCAGCATTTT.

This sequence joins TRBV27 and TRBJ1-6, with TRBD1 matching over 8 bases. Germline loops: CDR1 MNHEY, CDR2 SMNVEV (reference sequence). This CDR3 spans 16 amino acids. V dropped 4 bases and J dropped 6; count of bases not matched to a gene: 8. CDR3 bases: TGTGCCAGCAGTTCTCTCCCGACAGGGGTTAATTCACCCCTCCACTTT. Protein product: CASSSLPTGVNSPLHF.

The rearrangement links TRBV11-1 to TRBJ2-4; 8 bases line up with TRBD2. After removal of 6 bases from V and 4 bases from J, the junction contained 14 bases not matched to a gene. CDR3 size: 17 residues. Germline V gene data show CDR1 as SGHAT and CDR2 as FQDESV (reference sequence). The CDR3 spells CASSQDQRERAKNIQYF. CDR3 nucleotide sequence: TGTGCCAGCAGTCAGGACCAGCGGGAGAGGGCGAAAAACATTCAGTACTTC.